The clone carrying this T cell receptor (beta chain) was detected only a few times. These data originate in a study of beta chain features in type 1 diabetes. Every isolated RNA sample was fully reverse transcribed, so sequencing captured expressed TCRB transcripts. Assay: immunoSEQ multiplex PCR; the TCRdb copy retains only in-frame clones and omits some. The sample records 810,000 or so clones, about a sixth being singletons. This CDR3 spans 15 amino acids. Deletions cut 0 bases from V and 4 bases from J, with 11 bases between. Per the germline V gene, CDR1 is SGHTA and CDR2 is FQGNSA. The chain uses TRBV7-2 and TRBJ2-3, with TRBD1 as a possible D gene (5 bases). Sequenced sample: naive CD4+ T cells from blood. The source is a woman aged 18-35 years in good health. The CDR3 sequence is CASSLAPRGADTQYF. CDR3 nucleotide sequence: TGTGCCAGCAGCTTAGCCCCTAGGGGTGCAGATACGCAGTATTTT.